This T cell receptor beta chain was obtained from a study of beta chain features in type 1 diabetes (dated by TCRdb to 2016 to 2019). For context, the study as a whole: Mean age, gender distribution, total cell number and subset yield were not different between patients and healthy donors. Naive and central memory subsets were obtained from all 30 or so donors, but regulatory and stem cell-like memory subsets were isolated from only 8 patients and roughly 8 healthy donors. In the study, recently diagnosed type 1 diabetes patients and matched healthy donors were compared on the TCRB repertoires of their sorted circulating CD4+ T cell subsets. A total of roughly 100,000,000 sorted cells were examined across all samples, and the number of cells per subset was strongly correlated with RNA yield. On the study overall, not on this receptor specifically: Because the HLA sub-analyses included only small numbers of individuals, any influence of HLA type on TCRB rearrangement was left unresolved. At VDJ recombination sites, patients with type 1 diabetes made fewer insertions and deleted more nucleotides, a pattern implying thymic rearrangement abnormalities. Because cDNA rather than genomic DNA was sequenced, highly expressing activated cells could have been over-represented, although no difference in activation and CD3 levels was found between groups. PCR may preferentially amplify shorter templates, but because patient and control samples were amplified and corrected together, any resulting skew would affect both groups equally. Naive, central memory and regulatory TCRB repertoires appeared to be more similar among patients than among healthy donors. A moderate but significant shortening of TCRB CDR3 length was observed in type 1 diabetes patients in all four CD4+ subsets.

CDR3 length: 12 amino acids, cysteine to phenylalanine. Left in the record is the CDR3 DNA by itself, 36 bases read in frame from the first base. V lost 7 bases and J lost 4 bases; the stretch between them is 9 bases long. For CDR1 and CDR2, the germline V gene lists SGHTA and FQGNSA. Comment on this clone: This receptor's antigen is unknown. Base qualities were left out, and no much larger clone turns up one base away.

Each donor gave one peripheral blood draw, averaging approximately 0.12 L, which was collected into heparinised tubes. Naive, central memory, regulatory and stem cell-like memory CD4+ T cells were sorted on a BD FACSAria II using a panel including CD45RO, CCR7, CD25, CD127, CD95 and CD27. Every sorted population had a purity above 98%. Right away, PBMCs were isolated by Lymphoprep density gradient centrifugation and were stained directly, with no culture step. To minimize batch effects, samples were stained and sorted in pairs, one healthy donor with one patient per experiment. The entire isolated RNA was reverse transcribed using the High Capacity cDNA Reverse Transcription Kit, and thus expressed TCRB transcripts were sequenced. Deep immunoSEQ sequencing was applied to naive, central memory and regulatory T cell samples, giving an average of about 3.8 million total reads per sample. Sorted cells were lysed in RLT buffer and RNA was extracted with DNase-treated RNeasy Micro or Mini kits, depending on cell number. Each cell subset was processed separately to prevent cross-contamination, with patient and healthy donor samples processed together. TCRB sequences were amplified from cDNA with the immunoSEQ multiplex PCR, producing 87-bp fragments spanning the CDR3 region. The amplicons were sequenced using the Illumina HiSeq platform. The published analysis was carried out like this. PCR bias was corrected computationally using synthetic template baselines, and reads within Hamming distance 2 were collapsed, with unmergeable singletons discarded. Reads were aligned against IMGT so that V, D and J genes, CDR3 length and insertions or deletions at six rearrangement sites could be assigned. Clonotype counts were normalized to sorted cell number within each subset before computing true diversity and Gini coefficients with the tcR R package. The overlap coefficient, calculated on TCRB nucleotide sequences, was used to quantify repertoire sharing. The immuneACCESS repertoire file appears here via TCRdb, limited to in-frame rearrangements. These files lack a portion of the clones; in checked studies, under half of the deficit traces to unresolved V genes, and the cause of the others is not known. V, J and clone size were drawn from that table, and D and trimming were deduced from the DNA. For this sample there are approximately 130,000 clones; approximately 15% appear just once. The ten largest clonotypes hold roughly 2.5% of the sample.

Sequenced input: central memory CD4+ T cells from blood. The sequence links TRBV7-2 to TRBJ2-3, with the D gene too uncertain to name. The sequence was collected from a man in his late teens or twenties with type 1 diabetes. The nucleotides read TGTGCCAGCAAGAAGGACGCAGATACGCAGTATTTT. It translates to CASKKDADTQYF.